The clone carrying this TCR beta chain was counted once. The target antigen is unknown. Stated time point: week 11, during vaccination. Alongside topical imiquimod, each dose of vaccine comprised 300 ug of mutant IDH1 20-mer peptide. The CDR3 consists of 14 residues. Germline-derived CDR1 and CDR2 are LNHDA and SQIVND (reference sequence). With 7 bases removed from V and 6 bases from J, the gap between germline ends came to 15 bases. This sample is drawn from a study of a mutant IDH1 vaccine in newly diagnosed glioma. Assay: immunoSEQ multiplex PCR; the TCRdb copy retains only in-frame clones and omits some. The sample yields tens of thousands of clones, around 92% seen once.

The V gene is TRBV19, the J gene TRBJ2-2; weak D call: TRBD2 (5 bases). This sample comprised PBMCs, obtained from a glioma patient whose treatment included an IDH1 peptide vaccine. The clonotype comes from a woman in her forties with glioma. CDR3 DNA: TGTGCCAGTATCGAGGGCGTCGGGGCCGGGGAGCTGTTTTTT. It translates to CASIEGVGAGELFF.